This T cell receptor beta chain was captured in a study of blood T cell repertoires in COVID-19. Study-level information: Samples of COVID-19 (acute and convalescent) were obtained from the United States, Italy and Spain. Nucleic acid was either cDNA or gDNA, and it came from T cells, B-cell-depleted T cells, or PBMCs.

The CDR3 consists of 16 residues. Germline-derived CDR1 and CDR2 are KGHDR and SFDVKD. V was shortened by 3 bases and J by 0 bases, with 11 bases between the two germline ends. Sequencing used immunoSEQ multiplex PCR; TCRdb keeps in-frame clones, though not all of them. The repertoire holds 95,000 to 100,000 clones, with around 87% as singletons. This chain links TRBV24-1 with TRBJ1-5; D is ambiguous. The source material was peripheral blood. The sequence was obtained from a young woman with acute or convalescent COVID-19. CDR3 in amino acids: CATSDGGTYSNQPQHF. CDR3 bases: TGTGCCACCAGTGATGGCGGAACCTATAGCAATCAGCCCCAGCATTTT.